The 3 T cell receptor beta chains below were found in one sample sequenced in a study of regulatory T cells in long-lasting Graves disease. According to the study, TCR beta libraries were built with iRepertoire HTBI primers and CDR3-region Arm-PCR. TCRdb passed the multiplex PCR reads through MiXCR, listing each CDR3 protein once. The sample consists of hundreds of thousands of distinct CDR3 sequences, around a fifth of them appearing once. Time point denoted: persistent/refractory GD, antithyroid drugs over 5 years with positive TRAb. The TCR library was prepared using RNA isolated from PBMCs. The sequences come from peripheral blood mononuclear cells (PBMCs), collected when the disease was refractory, from a patient treated with antithyroid drugs. The receptor set was obtained from a female donor with Graves disease.

The genes are TRBV4-3 and TRBJ1-1; no clear D. The CDR3 is 13 residues long. Germline CDR1 reads LGHNA; CDR2 reads YSLEER. The V and J ends lost 1 base and 8 bases respectively, with 11 bases between them. CDR3 in DNA: TGCGCCAGCAGCCAAGGGGCAGGCCTCGAAGCTTTCTTT. Its translation is CASSQGAGLEAFF.

The V gene is TRBV6-1, the J gene TRBJ2-3; perhaps D is TRBD1 or TRBD2 (7 bases each). This CDR3 contains 13 residues. Trimming stripped 6 bases from V and 8 bases from J, with 15 bases between. Germline assignment: CDR1 MNHNS and CDR2 SASEGT. DNA of the CDR3: TGTGCCAGCAGAGAGACAGGGAGGGGTACGCAGTATTTT. Protein sequence: CASRETGRGTQYF.

The chain uses TRBV6-1 and TRBJ2-2, with TRBD2 matching over 8 bases. Per germline, CDR1 MNHNS and CDR2 SASEGT. After removal of 6 bases from V and 9 bases from J, the junction contained 12 bases not matched to a gene. The length of the CDR3 is 15 residues. In DNA form, the CDR3 reads TGTGCCAGCAGCACCCCCGGGACTAGTTTCCGGGAGCTGTTTTTT. It is translated as CASSTPGTSFRELFF.